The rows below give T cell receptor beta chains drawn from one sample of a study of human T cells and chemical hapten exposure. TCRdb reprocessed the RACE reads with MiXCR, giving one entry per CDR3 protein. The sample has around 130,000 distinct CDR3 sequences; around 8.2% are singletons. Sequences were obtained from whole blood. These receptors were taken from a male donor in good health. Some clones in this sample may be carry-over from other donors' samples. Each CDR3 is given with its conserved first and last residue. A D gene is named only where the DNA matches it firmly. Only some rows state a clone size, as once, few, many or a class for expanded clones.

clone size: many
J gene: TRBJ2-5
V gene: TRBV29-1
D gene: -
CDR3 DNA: TGCAGCGTTGAAGGACTAGAGACCCAGTACTTC
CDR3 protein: CSVEGLETQYF

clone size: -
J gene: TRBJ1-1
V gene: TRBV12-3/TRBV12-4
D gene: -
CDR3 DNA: TGTGCCAGCAGGAGGGGGGGTGACACTGAAGCTTTCTTT
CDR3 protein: CASRRGGDTEAFF

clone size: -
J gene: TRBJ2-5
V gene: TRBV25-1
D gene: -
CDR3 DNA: TGTGCCAGCAGTGAGCGGACGGCCCAAGAGACCCAGTACTTC
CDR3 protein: CASSERTAQETQYF

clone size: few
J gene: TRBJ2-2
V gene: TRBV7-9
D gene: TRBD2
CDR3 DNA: TGTGCCAGCAACCTTGGGACTAGCGCAATTAACACCGGGGAGCTGTTTTTT
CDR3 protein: CASNLGTSAINTGELFF

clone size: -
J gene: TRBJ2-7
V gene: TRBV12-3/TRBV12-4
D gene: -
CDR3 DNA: TGTGCCAGCAGGATGACGGGATACGAGCAGTACTTC
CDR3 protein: CASRMTGYEQYF

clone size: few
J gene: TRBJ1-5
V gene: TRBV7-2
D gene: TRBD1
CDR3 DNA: TGTGCCAGCAGCCCATTAAGGACAGGGGGCCTGAATCAGCCCCAGCATTTT
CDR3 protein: CASSPLRTGGLNQPQHF

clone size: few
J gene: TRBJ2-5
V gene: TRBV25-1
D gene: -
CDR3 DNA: TGTGCCAGCAGTGGAGCAGACGGGACGACCCAGTACTTC
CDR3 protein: CASSGADGTTQYF

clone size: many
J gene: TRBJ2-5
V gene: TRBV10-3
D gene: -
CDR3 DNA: TGTGCCATCAGTGAGTCAACGGGAGCGGAGGAGACCCAGTACTTC
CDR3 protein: CAISESTGAEETQYF

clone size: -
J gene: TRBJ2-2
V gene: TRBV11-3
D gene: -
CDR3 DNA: TGTGCCAGCAGCTTAGACAGCGGGTGGAGTACCGGGGAGCTGTTTTTT
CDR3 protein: CASSLDSGWSTGELFF

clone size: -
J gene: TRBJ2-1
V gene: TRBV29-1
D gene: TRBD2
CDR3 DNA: TGCAGCATCCCCACGACTAGCGGAGCTTCTCAGATCAATGAGCAGTTCTTC
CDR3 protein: CSIPTTSGASQINEQFF

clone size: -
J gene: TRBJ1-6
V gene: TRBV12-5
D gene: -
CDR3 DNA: TGTGCTAGTGGTTTGGTAAGGGAAGACAGGACAAATTCACCCCTCCACTTT
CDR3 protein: CASGLVREDRTNSPLHF

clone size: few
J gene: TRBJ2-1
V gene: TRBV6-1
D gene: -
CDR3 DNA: TGTGCCAGCAGGGGGGGAGGACTGGGGTACAATGAGCAGTTCTTC
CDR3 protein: CASRGGGLGYNEQFF

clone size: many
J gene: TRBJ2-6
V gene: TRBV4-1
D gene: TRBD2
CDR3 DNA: TGCGCCAGCAGCCAAGAGTGGACTAGCGGAAGGACTGGGGCCAACGTCCTGACTTTC
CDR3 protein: CASSQEWTSGRTGANVLTF

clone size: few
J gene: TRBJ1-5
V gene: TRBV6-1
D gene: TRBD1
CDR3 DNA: TGTGCCAGCGGGGACAGGGAGCGGCCCCAGCATTTT
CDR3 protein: CASGDRERPQHF

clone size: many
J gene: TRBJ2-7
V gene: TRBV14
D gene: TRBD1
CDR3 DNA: TGTGCCAGCAGCCTAAGGACAGGGAGCGCCACCTACGAGCAGTACTTC
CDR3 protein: CASSLRTGSATYEQYF

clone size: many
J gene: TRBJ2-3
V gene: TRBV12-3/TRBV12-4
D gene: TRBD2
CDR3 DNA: TGTGCCAGCTCCGCGGGGGGCCAACGCACAGATACGCAGTATTTT
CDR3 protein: CASSAGGQRTDTQYF

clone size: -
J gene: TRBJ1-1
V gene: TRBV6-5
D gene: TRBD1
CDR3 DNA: TGTGCCAGCAGACTGGACAGGGCGAACACTGAAGCTTTCTTT
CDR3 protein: CASRLDRANTEAFF

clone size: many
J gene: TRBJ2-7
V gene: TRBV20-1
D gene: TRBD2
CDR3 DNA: TGCAGTGCTTTGCTAGCGGGATGGAACGAGCAGTACTTC
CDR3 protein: CSALLAGWNEQYF

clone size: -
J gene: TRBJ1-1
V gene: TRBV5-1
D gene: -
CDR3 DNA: TGCGCCAGCAGCTCCTGGATCCGAAACGATGAAGCTTTCTTT
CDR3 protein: CASSSWIRNDEAFF

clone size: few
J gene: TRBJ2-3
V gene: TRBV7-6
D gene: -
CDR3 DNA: TGTGCCAGCAGCCAGGGGCCGCAAGATACGCAGTATTTT
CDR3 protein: CASSQGPQDTQYF

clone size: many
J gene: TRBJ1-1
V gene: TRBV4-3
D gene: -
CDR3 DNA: TGCGCCAGCAGCCTCATAGACAGAGCCGGTCTGAACACTGAAGCTTTCTTT
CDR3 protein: CASSLIDRAGLNTEAFF

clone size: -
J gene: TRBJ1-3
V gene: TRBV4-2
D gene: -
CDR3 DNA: TGTGCCAGCAGCCGACTAAGAGCGGGGACTGGAAACACCATATATTTT
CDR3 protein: CASSRLRAGTGNTIYF

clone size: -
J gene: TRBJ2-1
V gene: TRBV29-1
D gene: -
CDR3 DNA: TGCAGCGCAGGGGACAATGAGCAGTTCTTC
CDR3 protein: CSAGDNEQFF

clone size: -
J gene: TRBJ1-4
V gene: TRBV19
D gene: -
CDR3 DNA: TGTGCCAGTAAGACTAATGAAAAACTGTTTTTT
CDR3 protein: CASKTNEKLFF

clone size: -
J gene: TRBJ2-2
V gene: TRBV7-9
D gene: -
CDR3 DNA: TGTGCCAGCAGCTTAAATAGCGGGACAGTTTACACCGGGGAGCTGTTTTTT
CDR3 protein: CASSLNSGTVYTGELFF

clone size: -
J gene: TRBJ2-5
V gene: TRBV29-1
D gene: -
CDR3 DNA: TGCAGCGTACTCACCCGGGTCGAAGAGACCCAGTACTTC
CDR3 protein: CSVLTRVEETQYF

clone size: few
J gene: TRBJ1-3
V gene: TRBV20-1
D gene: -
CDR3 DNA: TGCAGTGCTAGGTCGCCTCCTGGAAACACCATATATTTT
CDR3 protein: CSARSPPGNTIYF

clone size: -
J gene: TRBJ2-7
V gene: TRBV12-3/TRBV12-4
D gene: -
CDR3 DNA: TGTGCCAGCAGTTTTGGGGTTGGCGAGCAGTACTTC
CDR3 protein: CASSFGVGEQYF

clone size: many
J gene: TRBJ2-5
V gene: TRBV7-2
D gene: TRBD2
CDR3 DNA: TGTGCCAGCAGCTTAGTGGCTAGCGGCCAAGAGACCCAGTACTTC
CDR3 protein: CASSLVASGQETQYF

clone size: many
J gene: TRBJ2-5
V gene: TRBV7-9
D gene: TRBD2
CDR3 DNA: TGTGCCAGCAGCCCCGGGACTAGCGGGAGGAATTGGCAAGAGACCCAGTACTTC
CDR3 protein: CASSPGTSGRNWQETQYF

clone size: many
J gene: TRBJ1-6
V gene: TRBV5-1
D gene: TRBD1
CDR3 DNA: TGCGCCAGCAGCTTCGTGGCTGGACAGGGGGACTCACCCCTCCACTTT
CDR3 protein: CASSFVAGQGDSPLHF

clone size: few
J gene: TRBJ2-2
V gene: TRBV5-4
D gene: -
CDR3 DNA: TGTGCCAGCAGCTTGAAAATTGGTCCCGGGGAGCTGTTTTTT
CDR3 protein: CASSLKIGPGELFF

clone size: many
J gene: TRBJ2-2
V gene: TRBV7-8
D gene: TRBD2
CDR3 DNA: TGTGCCAGCAGCATGAGCGGGGGGGACACCGGGGAGCTGTTTTTT
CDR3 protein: CASSMSGGDTGELFF